The next 20 T cell receptor beta chains were all read from a single sample in a study of blood T cell repertoires in COVID-19. The table came from immunoSEQ multiplex PCR; TCRdb's copy has only in-frame clones and leaves some out. Altogether roughly 440,000 clones are present, approximately 88% being singletons, with the ten largest covering around 12%. Sequencing was done on a sample of peripheral blood. These receptors were taken from a woman aged 45-60 years with COVID-19, enrolled during active disease.

This chain joins TRBV5-4 and TRBJ2-1; no reliable D call. The germline V and J ends were trimmed by 0 bases and 9 bases, with 13 bases remaining between them. The CDR3 totals 14 residues. The V gene's germline CDR1 is SGHNT and CDR2 YYREEE (reference sequence). Here the CDR3 DNA reads TGTGCCAGCAGCTTGGAGGCTGCCACGGGTGAGCAGTTCTTC. Its protein is CASSLEAATGEQFF.

The V call is TRBV30, the J call TRBJ2-3; 7 nucleotides agree with TRBD2. Losses at the gene ends were 4 bases for V and 1 base for J; bases not matched to a gene: 8. This CDR3 contains 15 residues. In germline, CDR1 is GTSNPN, CDR2 SVGIG (reference sequence). CDR3 nucleotide sequence: TGTGCCTGGAAAGAAGCGGGGACCGGCACAGATACGCAGTATTTT. It specifies CAWKEAGTGTDTQYF.

The chain couples TRBV6-1 to TRBJ2-7, with D tentatively TRBD2 (7 bases). The CDR3 is 15 amino acids. Trimming shortened V by 3 bases and J by 3 bases, and 15 bases separated the two germline ends. CDR1 is MNHNS and CDR2 is SASEGT in the germline V gene. CDR3 sequence reads: CASSDRGGENYEQYF. In DNA form, the CDR3 reads TGTGCCAGCAGTGACAGAGGGGGGGAGAACTACGAGCAGTACTTC.

The chain couples TRBV18 to TRBJ2-5, with 12 positions matching TRBD2. The V segment lost 6 bases and the J segment 6 bases; nucleotides outside the gene matches: 8. The CDR3 loop spans 15 amino acids. Germline loops: CDR1 KGHSH, CDR2 LQKENI. CDR3 nucleotide sequence: TGTGCCAGCTCCCCTAGCGGGGGGGCCGGAAAGACCCAGTACTTC. Protein: CASSPSGGAGKTQYF.

The CDR3 DNA reads TGTGCCAGCAGTGATGGGGGCAACACTGAAGCTTTCTTT. This gives the protein CASSDGGNTEAFF. V gene TRBV2 combines with J gene TRBJ1-1; D possibly corresponds to TRBD1 (6 bases). This CDR3 comprises 13 residues. CDR1 SNHLY and CDR2 FYNNEI come from the germline V gene. Trimming removed 3 bases from V and 2 bases from J, with 7 bases in between.

This chain uses TRBV6-1 with TRBJ2-4, with TRBD1 identical over 9 bases. This CDR3 has 14 amino acids. After removal of 0 bases from V and 14 bases from J, the junction contained 8 bases not matched to a gene. Per the germline V gene, CDR1 is MNHNS and CDR2 is SASEGT. CDR3: CASSEARTGEGKYF. DNA for the CDR3: TGTGCCAGCAGTGAAGCTAGGACAGGGGAGGGGAAGTACTTC.

The V gene is TRBV10-3, the J gene TRBJ2-2, with D perhaps matching TRBD1 (7 bases). There are 15 residues in the CDR3. The germline V gene encodes CDR1 ENHRY and CDR2 SYGVKD. Trimming pared 8 bases from V and 3 bases from J, leaving 16 bases between. CDR3 region: CAIARQGEDTGELFF. The CDR3 nucleotides are TGTGCCATCGCGAGGCAGGGGGAGGACACCGGGGAGCTGTTTTTT.

The V gene is TRBV30, the J gene TRBJ1-6, with a weak D call TRBD1 (6 bases). This CDR3 has 14 amino acids. V dropped 8 bases and J dropped 2 bases, with 13 bases sitting between them. Germline V CDR1 and CDR2: GTSNPN, SVGIG (reference sequence). CDR3 DNA sequence: TGTGCCGCCCATCAGGGGCCCTATAATTCACCCCTCCACTTT. Translation: CAAHQGPYNSPLHF.

The chain links TRBV12-5 to TRBJ1-5; weak D call: TRBD1 (5 bases). The CDR3 has 16 residues. V lost 6 bases to trimming and J lost 0 bases, with 15 bases between them. Germline CDR1 and CDR2: LGHNT and FRNRAP. This chain's CDR3 is CASGSHRGLSNQPQHF. CDR3 in DNA: TGTGCTAGTGGCTCCCATAGGGGCCTTAGCAATCAGCCCCAGCATTTT.

This chain connects TRBV13 to TRBJ1-2, with D perhaps matching TRBD1 (5 bases). The CDR3 runs 16 residues. CDR1 PRHDT and CDR2 FYEKMQ come from the germline V gene (reference sequence). V was shortened by 5 bases and J by 3 bases, with 19 bases between the two germline ends. The CDR3 protein is CASSQGEGNRHYGYTF. Here the CDR3 DNA reads TGTGCCAGCAGCCAAGGGGAGGGGAATAGGCACTATGGCTACACCTTC. The full variable domain, with the rest looked up from reference TRBV13 and TRBJ1-2, is AAGVIQSPRHLIKEKRETATLKCYPIPRHDTVYWYQQGPGQDPQFLISFYEKMQSDKGSIPDRFSAQQFSDYHSELNMSSLELGDSALYFCASSQGEGNRHYGYTFGSGTRLTVV.

This chain joins TRBV7-9 and TRBJ1-1; possibly TRBD1 for D (5 bases). The germline gives CDR1 SEHNR, CDR2 FQNEAQ (reference sequence). V lost 1 base and J lost 1, with 10 bases in between. The CDR3 extends over 15 amino acids. CDR3 sequence reads: CASSLGAGSNTEAFF. The CDR3 nucleotides are TGTGCCAGCAGCTTAGGGGCAGGGTCGAACACTGAAGCTTTCTTT.

The chain is built from TRBV5-8 and TRBJ1-5; 11 bases are shared with TRBD1. Germline CDR1 is SGHTS and CDR2 is YDEGEE. J gave up 2 bases and V 4 bases, and 8 bases lay outside the gene matches. There are 17 residues in the CDR3. This chain's CDR3 is CASSVRTGGGRNQPQHF. In DNA form, the CDR3 reads TGTGCCAGCAGCGTAAGGACAGGGGGCGGGCGCAATCAGCCCCAGCATTTT.

The V call is TRBV10-3, the J call TRBJ2-7; perhaps TRBD2 as D (5 bases). The V gene's germline CDR1 is ENHRY and CDR2 SYGVKD. The V gene lost 6 bases and the J gene lost 6 bases, with 18 bases spanning the gap. This CDR3 is 14 amino acids long. CDR3 sequence reads: CAIREREGTVEQYF. CDR3 coding DNA: TGTGCCATCAGGGAACGAGAGGGTACGGTCGAGCAGTACTTC.

The rearrangement links TRBV10-3 to TRBJ1-2; unclear D gene. The germline V gene encodes CDR1 ENHRY and CDR2 SYGVKD. The V end was cut by 4 bases, the J end by 8 bases, with 17 bases between. The CDR3 has 14 residues. The CDR3 spells CAISVDPSPWGYTF. CDR3 bases: TGTGCCATCAGTGTTGACCCTAGCCCTTGGGGCTACACCTTC.

The CDR3 loop is CASSESAGTPYEQYF. In nucleotides, the CDR3 is TGTGCCAGCAGCGAATCGGCCGGGACACCCTACGAGCAGTACTTC. This chain connects TRBV3-1 (or the pseudogene TRBV3-2) to TRBJ2-7; D possibly corresponds to TRBD1 (6 bases). Germline loops: CDR1 LGHDT, CDR2 YNNKEL (reference sequence). V lost 5 bases, J lost 2 bases, and 16 bases lay in between. The CDR3 is 15 amino acids.

The chain recombines TRBV5-1 with TRBJ2-3; D possibly corresponds to TRBD1 (6 bases). Germline assignment: CDR1 SGHRS and CDR2 YFSETQ. CDR3 length equals 14 residues. V lost 9 bases and J lost 2, with 16 bases in between. This chain's CDR3 is CATKPGQVTDTQYF. The CDR3 DNA sequence: TGCGCCACGAAGCCGGGACAAGTCACAGATACGCAGTATTTT.

The chain combines TRBV3-1 (or the pseudogene TRBV3-2) with TRBJ1-2; the D is unclear. CDR3 length: 16 amino acids. Germline V gene lookup returns CDR1 LGHDT and CDR2 YNNKEL (reference sequence). V lost 2 bases, J lost 2 bases, and 15 bases lay in between. CDR3 amino acids: CASSQTRASGNYGYTF. The DNA for the CDR3 is TGTGCCAGCAGCCAAACTCGGGCTTCGGGGAACTATGGCTACACCTTC.

There are a few counts of this clone. V is TRBV2 and J is TRBJ1-2; D gene ambiguous. The CDR3 is made up of 15 amino acids. Between the trimmed V and J ends, which lost 4 bases and 4 bases, there was a span of 16 bases. Per germline, CDR1 SNHLY and CDR2 FYNNEI. The CDR3: CASSGTAQTPYGYTF. The CDR3 nucleotides read TGTGCCAGCAGTGGTACAGCCCAAACTCCCTATGGCTACACCTTC.

This rearrangement joins TRBV9 to TRBJ1-1; 7 nucleotides align to TRBD1. The CDR3 sequence is 16 residues long. V gave up 0 bases and J gave up 1 base; unmatched junction bases: 6. The germline V gene encodes CDR1 SGDLS and CDR2 YYNGEE. The CDR3 protein is CASSVGKGARNTEAFF. In DNA form, the CDR3 reads TGTGCCAGCAGCGTAGGCAAGGGGGCTAGGAACACTGAAGCTTTCTTT.

The chain links TRBV7-2 to TRBJ2-7; 10 bases fit TRBD1. This CDR3 has 13 amino acids. Germline trimming cut 8 bases from V and 5 bases from J; bases unmatched to any gene: 6. Germline lookup yields CDR1 SGHTA and CDR2 FQGNSA. The CDR3 sequence is CASGPGQGHEQYF. DNA for the CDR3: TGTGCCAGCGGCCCGGGACAGGGGCACGAGCAGTACTTC.